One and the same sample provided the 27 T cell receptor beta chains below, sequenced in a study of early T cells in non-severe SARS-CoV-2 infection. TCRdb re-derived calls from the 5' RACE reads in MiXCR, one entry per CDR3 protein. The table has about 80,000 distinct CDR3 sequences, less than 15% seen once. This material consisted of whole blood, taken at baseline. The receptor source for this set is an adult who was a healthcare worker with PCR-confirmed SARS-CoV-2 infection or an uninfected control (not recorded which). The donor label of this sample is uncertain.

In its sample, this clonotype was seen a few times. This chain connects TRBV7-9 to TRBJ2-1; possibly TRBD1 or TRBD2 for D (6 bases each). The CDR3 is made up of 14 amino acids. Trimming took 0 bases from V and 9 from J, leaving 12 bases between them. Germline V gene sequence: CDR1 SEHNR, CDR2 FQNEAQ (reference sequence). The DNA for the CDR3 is TGTGCCAGCAGCTTAGCGCGAGGGGGGATTGAGCAGTTCTTC. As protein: CASSLARGGIEQFF.

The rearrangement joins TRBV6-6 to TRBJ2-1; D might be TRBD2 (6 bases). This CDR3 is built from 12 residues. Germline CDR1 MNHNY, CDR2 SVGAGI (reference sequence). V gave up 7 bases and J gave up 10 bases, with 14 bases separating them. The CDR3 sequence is CASKPREGEQFF. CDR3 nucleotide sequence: TGTGCCAGCAAACCGCGGGAAGGGGAGCAGTTCTTC.

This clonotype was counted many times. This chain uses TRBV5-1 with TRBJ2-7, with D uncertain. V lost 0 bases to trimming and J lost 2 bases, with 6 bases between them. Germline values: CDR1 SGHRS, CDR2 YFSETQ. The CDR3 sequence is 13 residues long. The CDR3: CASSLGPAYEQYF. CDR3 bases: TGCGCCAGCAGCTTGGGACCAGCCTACGAGCAGTACTTC.

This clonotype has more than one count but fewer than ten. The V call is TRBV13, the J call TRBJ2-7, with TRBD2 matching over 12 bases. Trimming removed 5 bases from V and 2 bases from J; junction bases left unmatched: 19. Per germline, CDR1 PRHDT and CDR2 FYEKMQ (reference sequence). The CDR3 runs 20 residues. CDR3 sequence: CASSPPRASGGETRTYEQYF. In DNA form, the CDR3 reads TGTGCCAGCAGCCCCCCCCGAGCTAGCGGGGGGGAAACGCGCACCTACGAGCAGTACTTC.

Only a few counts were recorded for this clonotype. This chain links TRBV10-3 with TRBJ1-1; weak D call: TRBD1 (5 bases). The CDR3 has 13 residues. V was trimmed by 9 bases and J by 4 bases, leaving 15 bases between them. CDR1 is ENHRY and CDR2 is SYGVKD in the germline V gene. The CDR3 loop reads CAISGAERTEAFF. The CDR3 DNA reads TGTGCCATTTCCGGGGCAGAACGCACTGAAGCTTTCTTT.

The CDR3 DNA sequence: TGTGCCAGCAGCCCGGGAGCCACCTACGAGCAGTACTTC. Translation gives CASSPGATYEQYF. V usage is TRBV5-6 and J usage is TRBJ2-7, with D possibly matching TRBD2 (6 bases). The CDR3 spans 13 residues. Deletions cut 4 bases from V and 2 bases from J, with 10 bases between. Germline CDR1 and CDR2: SGHDT and YYEEEE.

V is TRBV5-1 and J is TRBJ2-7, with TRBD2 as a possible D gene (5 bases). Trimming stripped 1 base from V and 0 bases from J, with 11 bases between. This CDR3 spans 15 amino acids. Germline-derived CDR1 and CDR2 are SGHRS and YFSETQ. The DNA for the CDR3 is TGCGCCAGCAGCTTGTCTTTCGGGAACTCCTACGAGCAGTACTTC. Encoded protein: CASSLSFGNSYEQYF.

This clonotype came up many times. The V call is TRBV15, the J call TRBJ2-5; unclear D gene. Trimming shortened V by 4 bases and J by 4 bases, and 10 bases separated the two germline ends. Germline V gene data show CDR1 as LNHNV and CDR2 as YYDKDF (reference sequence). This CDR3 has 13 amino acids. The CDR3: CATSIYGGETQYF. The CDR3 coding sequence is TGTGCCACCAGCATATACGGCGGAGAGACCCAGTACTTC.

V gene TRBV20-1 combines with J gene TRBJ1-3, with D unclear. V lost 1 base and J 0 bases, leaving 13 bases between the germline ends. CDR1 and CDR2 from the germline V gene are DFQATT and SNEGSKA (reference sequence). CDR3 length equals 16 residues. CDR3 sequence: CSARALEGYSGNTIYF. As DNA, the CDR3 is TGCAGTGCTAGAGCTTTGGAGGGCTACTCTGGAAACACCATATATTTT.

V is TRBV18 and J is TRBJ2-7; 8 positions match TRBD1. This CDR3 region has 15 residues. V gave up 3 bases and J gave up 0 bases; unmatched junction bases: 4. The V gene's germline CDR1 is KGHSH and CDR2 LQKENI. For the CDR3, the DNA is TGTGCCAGCTCACCCCGTGGACAGGGCTCCTACGAGCAGTACTTC. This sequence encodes CASSPRGQGSYEQYF. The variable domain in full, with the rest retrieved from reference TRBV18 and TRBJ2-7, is NAGVMQNPRHLVRRRGQEARLRCSPMKGHSHVYWYRQLPEEGLKFMVYLQKENIIDESGMPKERFSAEFPKEGPSILRIQQVVRGDSAAYFCASSPRGQGSYEQYFGPGTRLTVT.

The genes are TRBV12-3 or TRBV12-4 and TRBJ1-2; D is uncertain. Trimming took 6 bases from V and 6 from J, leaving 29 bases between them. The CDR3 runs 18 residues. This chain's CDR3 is CASSPRGFGASPLNGYTF. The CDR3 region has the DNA TGTGCCAGCAGCCCGAGAGGATTCGGAGCGTCCCCCCTAAATGGCTACACCTTC.

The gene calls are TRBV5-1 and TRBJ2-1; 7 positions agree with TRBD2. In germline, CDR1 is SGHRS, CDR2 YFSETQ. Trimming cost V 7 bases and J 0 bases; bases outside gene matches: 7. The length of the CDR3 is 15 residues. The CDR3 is CASRGTTNSYNEQFF. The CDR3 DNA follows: TGCGCCAGCCGCGGGACTACCAACTCCTACAATGAGCAGTTCTTC.

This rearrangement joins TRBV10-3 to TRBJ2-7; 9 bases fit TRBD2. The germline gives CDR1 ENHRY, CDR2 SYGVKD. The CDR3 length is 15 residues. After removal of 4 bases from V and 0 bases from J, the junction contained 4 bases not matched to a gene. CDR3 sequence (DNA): TGTGCCATCAGTGGTTCTAGCGGGGTCTCCTACGAGCAGTACTTC. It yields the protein CAISGSSGVSYEQYF.

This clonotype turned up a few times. CDR3 in amino acids: CASSLRQANTGELFF. The CDR3 DNA reads as TGTGCCAGCAGCTTACGCCAGGCGAACACCGGGGAGCTGTTTTTT. The chain links TRBV11-1 to TRBJ2-2; D unresolved. Between the trimmed V and J ends, which lost 2 bases and 0 bases, there was a span of 7 bases. This CDR3 comprises 15 residues. Germline CDR1 reads SGHAT; CDR2 reads FQDESV (reference sequence).

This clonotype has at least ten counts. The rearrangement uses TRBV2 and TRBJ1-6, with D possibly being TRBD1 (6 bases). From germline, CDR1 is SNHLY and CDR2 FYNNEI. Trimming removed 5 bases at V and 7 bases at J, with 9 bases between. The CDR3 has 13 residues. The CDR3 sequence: CASSRTENSPLHF. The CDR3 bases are TGTGCCAGCAGTCGGACAGAAAATTCACCCCTCCACTTT. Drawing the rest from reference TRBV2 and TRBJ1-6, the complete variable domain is EPEVTQTPSHQVTQMGQEVILRCVPISNHLYFYWYRQILGQKVEFLVSFYNNEISEKSEIFDDQFSVERPDGSNFTLKIRSTKLEDSAMYFCASSRTENSPLHFGNGTRLTVT.

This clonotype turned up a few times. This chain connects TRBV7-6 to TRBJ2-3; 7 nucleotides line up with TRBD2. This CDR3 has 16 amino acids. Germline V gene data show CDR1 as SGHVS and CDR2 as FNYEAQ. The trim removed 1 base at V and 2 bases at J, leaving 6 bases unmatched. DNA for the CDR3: TGTGCCAGCAGCTTAGTCCAGGGACTACACACAGATACGCAGTATTTT. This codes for CASSLVQGLHTDTQYF.

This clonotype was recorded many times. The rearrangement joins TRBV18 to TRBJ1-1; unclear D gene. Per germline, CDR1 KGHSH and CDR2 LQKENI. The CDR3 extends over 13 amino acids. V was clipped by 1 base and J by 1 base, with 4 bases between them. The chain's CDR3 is CASSPRSNTEAFF. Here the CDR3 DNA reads TGTGCCAGCTCACCACGATCGAACACTGAAGCTTTCTTT.

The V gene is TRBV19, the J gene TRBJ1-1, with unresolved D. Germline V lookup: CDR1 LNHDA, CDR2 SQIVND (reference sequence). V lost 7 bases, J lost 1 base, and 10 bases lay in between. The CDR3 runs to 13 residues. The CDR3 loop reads CASTRASNTEAFF. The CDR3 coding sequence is TGTGCCAGTACGCGGGCGTCGAACACTGAAGCTTTCTTT.

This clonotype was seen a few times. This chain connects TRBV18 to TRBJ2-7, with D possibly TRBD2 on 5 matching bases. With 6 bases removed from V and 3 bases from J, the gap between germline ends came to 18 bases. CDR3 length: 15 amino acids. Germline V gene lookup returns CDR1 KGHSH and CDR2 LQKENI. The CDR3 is CASSLGVPEFYEQYF. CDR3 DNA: TGTGCCAGCTCTTTGGGAGTTCCCGAATTCTACGAGCAGTACTTC.

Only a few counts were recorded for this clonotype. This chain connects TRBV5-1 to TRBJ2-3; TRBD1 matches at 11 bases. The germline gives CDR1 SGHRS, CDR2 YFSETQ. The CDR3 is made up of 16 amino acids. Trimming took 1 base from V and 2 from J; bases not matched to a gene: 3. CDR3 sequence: CASSLRGQGDTDTQYF. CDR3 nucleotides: TGCGCCAGCAGCTTGCGGGGACAGGGGGACACAGATACGCAGTATTTT.

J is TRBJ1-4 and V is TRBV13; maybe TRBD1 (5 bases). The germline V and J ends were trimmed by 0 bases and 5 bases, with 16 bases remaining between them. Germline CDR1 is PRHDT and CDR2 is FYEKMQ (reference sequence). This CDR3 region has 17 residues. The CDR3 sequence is CASSLGRTAGENEKLFF. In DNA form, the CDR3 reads TGTGCCAGCAGCTTAGGCCGGACGGCGGGGGAGAATGAAAAACTGTTTTTT.

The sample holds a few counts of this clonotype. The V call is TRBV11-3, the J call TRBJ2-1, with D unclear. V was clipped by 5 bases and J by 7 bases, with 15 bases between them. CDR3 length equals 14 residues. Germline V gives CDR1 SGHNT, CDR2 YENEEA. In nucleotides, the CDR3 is TGTGCCAGCAGCCGGTCAGCTGTAGCAAATGAGCAGTTCTTC. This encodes CASSRSAVANEQFF.

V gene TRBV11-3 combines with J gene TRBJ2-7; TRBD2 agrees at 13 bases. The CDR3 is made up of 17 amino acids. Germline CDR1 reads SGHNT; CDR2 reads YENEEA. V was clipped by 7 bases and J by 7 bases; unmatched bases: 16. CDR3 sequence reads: CASIVGLAGWKGDEQYF. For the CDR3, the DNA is TGTGCCAGCATTGTGGGACTAGCGGGGTGGAAGGGGGATGAGCAGTACTTC.

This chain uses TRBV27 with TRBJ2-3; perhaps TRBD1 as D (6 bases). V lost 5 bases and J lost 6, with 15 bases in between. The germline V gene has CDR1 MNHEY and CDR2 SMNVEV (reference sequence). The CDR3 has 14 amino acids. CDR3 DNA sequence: TGTGCCAGCAGTATAAACAGGGTTTTTGATACGCAGTATTTT. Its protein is CASSINRVFDTQYF.

The CDR3 sequence: CASSPGRGGDETQYF. The CDR3 nucleotides read TGTGCCAGCAGCCCAGGACGGGGAGGTGACGAGACCCAGTACTTC. This sequence joins TRBV11-2 and TRBJ2-5, with D perhaps TRBD2 (6 bases). Looked up from germline, CDR1 is SGHAT and CDR2 is FQNNGV. The V and J ends lost 5 bases and 5 bases respectively, with 18 bases between them. The CDR3 runs 15 residues.

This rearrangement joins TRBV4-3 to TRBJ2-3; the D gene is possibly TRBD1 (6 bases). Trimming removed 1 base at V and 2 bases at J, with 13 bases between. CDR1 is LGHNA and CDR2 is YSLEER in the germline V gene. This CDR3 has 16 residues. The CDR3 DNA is TGCGCCAGCAGCCAAGTAAAAGGGGGACCCACAGATACGCAGTATTTT. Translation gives CASSQVKGGPTDTQYF.

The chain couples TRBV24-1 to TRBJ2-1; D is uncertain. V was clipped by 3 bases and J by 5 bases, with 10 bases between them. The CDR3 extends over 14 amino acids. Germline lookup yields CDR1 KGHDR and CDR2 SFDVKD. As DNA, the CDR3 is TGTGCCACCAGTGATCGGACGGTCAACAATGAGCAGTTCTTC. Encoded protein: CATSDRTVNNEQFF.